This T cell receptor beta chain appears in the sequencing data of a study of lymphopenia after photon versus proton radiotherapy. Repertoires were generated with immunoSEQ multiplex PCR, while TCRdb's copy carries only in-frame clones and drops some. The sample has 55,000 to 85,000 clones, 85% to 95% seen once. As regards this clone: It is unclear where the CDR3 begins or ends on the DNA, so no DNA is shown, and the CDR3 is as TCRdb lists it.

A total of 13 residues make up the CDR3, ends included. Looked up from germline, CDR1 is MNHNS and CDR2 is SASEGT. This TCR came from a woman aged 40-49 years with cholangiocarcinoma. The chain carries TRBV6-1 and TRBJ1-1. The specimen comprised peripheral blood, sampled from a patient treated with photon-based radiotherapy. The CDR3 spells CASSTSGNTEAFF.